This T cell receptor (beta chain) was documented in a study of post-analysis software for immune sequencing data. Trimming stripped 0 bases from V and 7 bases from J, with 11 bases between. The CDR3 spans 14 residues. CDR1 and CDR2 from the germline V gene are SGHKS and YYEKEE (reference sequence). Study-level points and caveats: TRBV5-6, TRBV5-1 and TRBV20-1 were among four or five TRBV segments more frequent in patients than controls.

Only a few counts were recorded for this clonotype. Its specificity is not known. Every TCR beta cDNA library bore unique molecular identifiers. TCRdb used MiXCR to reprocess the PCR reads, holding one entry per CDR3 protein. The data hold approximately 660,000 distinct CDR3 sequences, with 59% observed a single time. Sequenced sample: blood. The source of this sequence is a girl aged 2 to 10 with multiple sclerosis. The chain links TRBV5-5 to TRBJ2-1, with D uncertain. In nucleotides, the CDR3 is TGTGCCAGCAGCTTGGGAGTAACAAGAAATGAGCAGTTCTTC. This translates into CASSLGVTRNEQFF.